Listed here are 23 T cell receptor beta chains from one sample, sequenced in a study of T-cell memory formation after mild COVID-19. MiXCR, run by TCRdb on the 5' RACE reads, gives a single entry per CDR3 protein. The sample carries hundreds of thousands of distinct CDR3 sequences, around 15% recorded once. Sequencing was done on a sample of PBMCs or a T cell subset sorted from them (not recorded which). The receptors derive from an adult woman who had mild COVID-19 (a few samples of this study predate the infection). Cell type and time point are not known.

The V and J genes are TRBV2 and TRBJ1-3; tentative D call: TRBD1 (6 bases). The CDR3 totals 15 residues. The germline V gene has CDR1 SNHLY and CDR2 FYNNEI. V lost 7 bases to trimming and J lost 3 bases, with 16 bases between them. As DNA, the CDR3 is TGTGCCAGCACCACACCGGGGGGCTTTGGAAACACCATATATTTT. Encoded protein: CASTTPGGFGNTIYF.

V is TRBV3-1 and J is TRBJ1-5, with TRBD1 identical over 7 bases. Unmatched junction bases numbered 7, after V lost 5 bases and J lost 3 bases. The germline V gene encodes CDR1 LGHDT and CDR2 YNNKEL (reference sequence). The CDR3 is 15 residues long. Here the CDR3 DNA reads TGTGCCAGCAGCGGAAGACAGGGCTTCAATCAGCCCCAGCATTTT. It yields the protein CASSGRQGFNQPQHF.

The rearrangement links TRBV12-3 or TRBV12-4 to TRBJ2-2; D gene unclear. Trimming removed 5 bases from V and 1 base from J, with 20 bases in between. There are 18 residues in the CDR3. The CDR3 region is CASSPTFDGFRNTGELFF. Written as DNA, the CDR3 is TGTGCCAGCAGTCCAACCTTCGACGGATTTAGGAACACCGGGGAGCTGTTTTTT.

The chain is built from TRBV15 and TRBJ1-4, with a possible D match to TRBD1 (5 bases). In germline, CDR1 is LNHNV, CDR2 YYDKDF (reference sequence). Trimming stripped 5 bases from V and 1 base from J, with 11 bases between. This CDR3 comprises 15 residues. CDR3 DNA: TGTGCCACCAGCCGACAGTCCCTAACTAATGAAAAACTGTTTTTT. Translated: CATSRQSLTNEKLFF.

This clonotype was found a few times. CDR3 nucleotide sequence: TGTGCCACCTCCAATACAGGGTCCACCGGGGAGCTGTTTTTT. It translates to CATSNTGSTGELFF. The rearrangement uses TRBV24-1 and TRBJ2-2, with a tentative D call TRBD1 (6 bases). V shed 9 bases and J shed 4 bases, with 14 bases lying between them. Germline V CDR1 and CDR2: KGHDR, SFDVKD. This CDR3 contains 14 residues.

This clonotype has a handful of counts. V usage is TRBV18 and J usage is TRBJ2-7; either TRBD1 or TRBD2 may fit D (5 bases each). The V and J ends lost 3 bases and 6 bases respectively, with 12 bases between them. This CDR3 has 13 residues. Germline V gene lookup returns CDR1 KGHSH and CDR2 LQKENI. CDR3 sequence (DNA): TGTGCCAGCTCACCTATCAGGGACGGCGAGCAGTACTTC. Protein product: CASSPIRDGEQYF.

The V and J genes are TRBV15 and TRBJ2-3; D unclear. Germline lookup yields CDR1 LNHNV and CDR2 YYDKDF (reference sequence). Between the trimmed V and J ends, which lost 0 bases and 0 bases, there was a span of 4 bases. The CDR3 is 14 amino acids. The CDR3 spells CATSRESSTDTQYF. The CDR3 nucleotides are TGTGCCACCAGCAGAGAGTCTAGCACAGATACGCAGTATTTT.

V is TRBV6-6 and J is TRBJ2-1, with 13 bases matching TRBD2. The V gene end was trimmed by 6 bases and the J gene end by 6 bases; junction bases not matched to a gene: 11. CDR1 and CDR2 (germline): MNHNY, SVGAGI (reference sequence). The CDR3 has 17 residues. DNA of the CDR3: TGTGCCAGCAGACGGGCACTAGCGGGGGGGCCCATCAATGAGCAGTTCTTC. Amino acids: CASRRALAGGPINEQFF.

The CDR3 loop is CATRGTTGYNEQFF. In DNA, the CDR3 is TGTGCCACCAGAGGAACCACAGGGTACAATGAGCAGTTCTTC. The gene calls are TRBV24-1 and TRBJ2-1; TRBD1 might be the D (6 bases). Trimming pared 7 bases from V and 4 bases from J, leaving 13 bases between. This CDR3 comprises 14 residues. Germline assignment: CDR1 KGHDR and CDR2 SFDVKD.

This clonotype was recorded at least ten times. This sequence joins TRBV5-1 and TRBJ1-5; 7 positions match TRBD1. V was pared by 0 bases and J by 7 bases, with 10 bases of the junction left unmatched. The CDR3 runs 16 residues. CDR1 is SGHRS and CDR2 is YFSETQ in the germline V gene. CDR3 sequence: CASSLEPGGSIQPQHF. The CDR3, as DNA: TGCGCCAGCAGCTTGGAGCCAGGGGGGAGTATACAGCCCCAGCATTTT.

This clonotype occurred a few times. The J gene is TRBJ2-1, the V gene TRBV15; 7 bases agree with TRBD2. This CDR3 region has 16 residues. V shed 3 bases, J shed 7 bases, and the junction held 12 bases outside the gene matches. Germline CDR1 is LNHNV and CDR2 is YYDKDF (reference sequence). The CDR3 region is CATSRGGSFSGNEQFF. The CDR3 DNA sequence: TGTGCCACCAGCAGGGGCGGGAGTTTCTCCGGGAATGAGCAGTTCTTC.

This clonotype was recorded a few times. V usage is TRBV7-9 and J usage is TRBJ2-3; unclear D gene. The V and J ends lost 2 bases and 1 base respectively, with 19 bases between them. The CDR3 is 18 residues long. Germline-derived CDR1 and CDR2 are SEHNR and FQNEAQ (reference sequence). In nucleotides, the CDR3 is TGTGCCAGCAGCTTATCCTCTACAGTGTGGGGTGGCACAGATACGCAGTATTTT. Translation gives CASSLSSTVWGGTDTQYF.

The table lists this clonotype with a few counts. V usage is TRBV9 and J usage is TRBJ2-7; D is perhaps TRBD2 (7 bases). V dropped 0 bases and J dropped 7 bases, with 14 bases sitting between them. CDR1 and CDR2 (germline): SGDLS, YYNGEE. The CDR3 loop spans 14 amino acids. In DNA form, the CDR3 reads TGTGCCAGCAGCGTAGACAGGAGGGGGGGAGAGCAGTACTTC. It specifies CASSVDRRGGEQYF.

This chain uses TRBV12-3 or TRBV12-4 with TRBJ2-5; 11 bases align to TRBD2. The J segment lost 3 bases and the V segment lost 6 bases, leaving 3 bases of the junction unmatched. The CDR3 is 14 amino acids. The CDR3 sequence: CASSRSGGEETQYF. CDR3 coding DNA: TGTGCCAGCAGCCGTAGCGGGGGGGAAGAGACCCAGTACTTC.

This clonotype has only a few counts. As DNA, the CDR3 is TGCAGCGTTGAATTGGCATACAATGAGCAGTTCTTC. Residues: CSVELAYNEQFF. This chain joins TRBV29-1 and TRBJ2-1; the D is unclear. Germline lookup yields CDR1 SQVTM and CDR2 ANQGSEA. V gave up 2 bases and J gave up 4 bases, with 6 bases separating them. This CDR3 spans 12 amino acids.

The rearrangement links TRBV12-3 or TRBV12-4 to TRBJ1-5; 10 bases match TRBD1. V gave up 2 bases and J gave up 5 bases; unmatched junction bases: 3. CDR3 size: 15 residues. CDR3 sequence (DNA): TGTGCCAGCAGTTTATCGGGACAGGGGCATCAGCCCCAGCATTTT. Translating gives CASSLSGQGHQPQHF.

This clonotype was seen a handful of times. This chain links TRBV5-1 with TRBJ1-6; a weak D match, TRBD1 (6 bases). The CDR3 extends over 16 amino acids. Trimming left V 4 bases short and J 7 bases short, with 18 bases between. Per germline, CDR1 SGHRS and CDR2 YFSETQ. The CDR3 DNA reads as TGCGCCAGCAGCCTCGGGGGCCAATCGATGAATTCACCCCTCCACTTT. It yields the protein CASSLGGQSMNSPLHF. Variable domain in full (rest from reference TRBV5-1 and TRBJ1-6): KAGVTQTPRYLIKTRGQQVTLSCSPISGHRSVSWYQQTPGQGLQFLFEYFSETQRNKGNFPGRFSGRQFSNSRSEMNVSTLELGDSALYLCASSLGGQSMNSPLHFGNGTRLTVT.

V gene TRBV5-1 combines with J gene TRBJ2-5, with D perhaps being TRBD1 or TRBD2 (5 bases each). The germline V and J ends were trimmed by 4 bases and 1 base, with 14 bases remaining between them. The CDR3 is made up of 15 amino acids. The V gene's germline CDR1 is SGHRS and CDR2 YFSETQ. The CDR3 loop reads CASSVPGTSQETQYF. CDR3 coding DNA: TGCGCCAGCAGCGTCCCCGGGACCAGCCAAGAGACCCAGTACTTC.

This clonotype was picked up many times. The genes are TRBV12-3 or TRBV12-4 and TRBJ2-1; TRBD2 might be the D (7 bases). CDR3 length: 14 residues. The V gene lost 3 bases and the J gene lost 6 bases, with 12 bases spanning the gap. CDR3 sequence (DNA): TGTGCCAGCAGTTTCGGGGGCGGGAGCAATGAGCAGTTCTTC. It specifies CASSFGGGSNEQFF.

The chain joins TRBV7-3 to TRBJ2-1, with 7 bases that match TRBD2. Germline V gene sequence: CDR1 SGHTA, CDR2 FQGTGA. CDR3 length: 16 amino acids. The ends lost 3 bases at V and 0 bases at J; junction bases unmatched: 5. This CDR3 reads CASSLSGESSYNEQFF. The CDR3 nucleotides are TGTGCCAGCAGCTTGAGCGGGGAGTCCTCCTACAATGAGCAGTTCTTC.

The chain links TRBV7-8 to TRBJ2-1; unclear D gene. Germline CDR1 and CDR2: SGHVS and FQNEAQ. The CDR3 is 16 residues long. Trimming removed 1 base at V and 5 bases at J, with 15 bases between. As DNA, the CDR3 is TGTGCCAGCAGCTTAGTTGCAGGACCCGTAAACAATGAGCAGTTCTTC. It is translated as CASSLVAGPVNNEQFF.

This clonotype was seen only a few times. The rearrangement links TRBV5-5 to TRBJ2-3; tentative D call: TRBD1 (7 bases). Trimming stripped 4 bases from V and 0 bases from J, with 15 bases between. CDR1 SGHKS and CDR2 YYEKEE come from the germline V gene (reference sequence). The CDR3 spans 16 residues. CDR3 DNA sequence: TGTGCCAGCAGCGACCTCAGGGGGACTAGCACAGATACGCAGTATTTT. Residues: CASSDLRGTSTDTQYF.

The V gene is TRBV5-6, the J gene TRBJ2-1, with a weak D call TRBD2 (6 bases). Germline V lookup: CDR1 SGHDT, CDR2 YYEEEE. This CDR3 is 17 amino acids long. Trimming left V 2 bases short and J 4 bases short, with 19 bases between. CDR3 sequence (DNA): TGTGCCAGCAGCTTTCTTGTCAGAGGAGGGGTATACAATGAGCAGTTCTTC. Translated, it gives CASSFLVRGGVYNEQFF.